This TCR beta chain was documented in a study of blood T cell repertoires in COVID-19. Study in general: Acute-phase and convalescent COVID-19 samples originated in the United States, Italy and Spain.

Study processing details: Amplification with reference gene primers provided the estimates of nucleated cell counts. TCRdb's table, derived via immunoSEQ multiplex PCR, lists solely in-frame clones and lacks some. V, J and clone size derive from that table, while D and trimming were established from the DNA sequence. The repertoire holds approximately 200,000 clones, with roughly 80% as singletons. The CDR3 loop spans 15 amino acids. CDR1 MNHEY and CDR2 SVGAGI come from the germline V gene. V gave up 8 bases and J gave up 1 base, with 15 bases separating them. Sequencing was carried out using peripheral blood. The V gene is TRBV6-5, the J gene TRBJ1-5; D is unresolved. The clonotype originates from a woman aged 80 or over with acute or convalescent COVID-19. The CDR3, as DNA: TGTGCCAGCGGCTCACGGGCGGGAAGCAATCAGCCCCAGCATTTT. Translation: CASGSRAGSNQPQHF.